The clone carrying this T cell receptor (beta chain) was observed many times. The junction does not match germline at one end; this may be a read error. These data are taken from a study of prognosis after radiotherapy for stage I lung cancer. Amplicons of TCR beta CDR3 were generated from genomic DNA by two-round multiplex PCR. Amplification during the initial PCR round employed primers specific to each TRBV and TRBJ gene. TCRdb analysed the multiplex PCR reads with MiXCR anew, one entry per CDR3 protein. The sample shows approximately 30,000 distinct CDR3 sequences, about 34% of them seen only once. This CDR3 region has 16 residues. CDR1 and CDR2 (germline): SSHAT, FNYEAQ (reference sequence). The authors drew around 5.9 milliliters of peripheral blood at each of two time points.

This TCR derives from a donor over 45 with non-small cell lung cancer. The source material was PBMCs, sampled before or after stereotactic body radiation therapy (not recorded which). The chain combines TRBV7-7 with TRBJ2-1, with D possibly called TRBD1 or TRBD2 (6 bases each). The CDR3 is CASSVLSGAPYNEQFF. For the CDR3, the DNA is TGTGCTAGCAGCGTTCTTTCGGGGGCACCCTACAATGAGCAGTTCTTC.